This TCR beta chain was sequenced for a study of radiotherapy plus CTLA-4 blockade in lung cancer. Looked up from germline, CDR1 is SGHRS and CDR2 is YFSETQ. V shed 0 bases and J shed 2 bases, with 11 bases lying between them. This CDR3 has 15 residues. The protocol was immunoSEQ multiplex PCR, while the TCRdb copy is restricted to in-frame clones and leaves out a portion. The sample includes around 130,000 clones, 70% to 90% of them seen just once. This chain joins TRBV5-1 and TRBJ1-1, with a weak D call TRBD1 (5 bases). The sample in question was peripheral blood, obtained from a patient treated with radiotherapy plus ipilimumab. This sequence was found in a human donor with non-small cell lung cancer that progressed on radiotherapy plus ipilimumab. The CDR3 is CASSLVWGPNTEAFF. CDR3 sequence (DNA): TGCGCCAGCAGCTTGGTCTGGGGCCCTAACACTGAAGCTTTCTTT.